This is a list of T cell receptor beta chains from one sample in a study of naive and memory T cell subsets. From the 5' RACE reads, TCRdb called clonotypes with MiXCR, one entry per CDR3 protein. This sample has tens of thousands of distinct CDR3 sequences, with about 4.5% found just once. Every receptor here comes from a female donor in good health. Each CDR3 is given with its conserved first and last residue. A D gene is named only where the DNA matches it firmly. A row's size may be missing; if present it is once, few, many or a size class.

>TRBV28|TRBJ2-7|many|.
TGTGCCAGCAGTTTACGGCAATCCGAGCAGTACTTC
CASSLRQSEQYF
>TRBV6-2/TRBV6-3|TRBJ1-5|many|TRBD1
TGTGCCAGCAAGGAGGGGGCTGGTGGCAATCAGCCCCAGCATTTT
CASKEGAGGNQPQHF
>TRBV24-1|TRBJ2-1|.|TRBD1
TGTGCCACCAGTTCAACAGGGGGCGGTTGGGTTGATGAGCAGTTCTTC
CATSSTGGGWVDEQFF
>TRBV3-1|TRBJ2-3|.|.
TGTGCCAGCAGCCGAAGGCCTTCAGGACTGACGCAGTATTTT
CASSRRPSGLTQYF
>TRBV7-8|TRBJ2-1|many|.
TGTGCCAGCAGCCTACTCCCCAATGAGCAGTTCTTC
CASSLLPNEQFF
>TRBV5-6|TRBJ1-2|many|.
TGTGCCAGCAGCTCCGAGACCCAAAGAAACTATGGCTACACCTTC
CASSSETQRNYGYTF
>TRBV5-1|TRBJ1-2|many|.
TGCGCCAGCAGCTTGAATAAGGCACTGTATGGCTACACCTTC
CASSLNKALYGYTF
>TRBV7-8|TRBJ2-7|many|.
TGTGCCAGCAGCCACAGGGTAGTTATCTACGAGCAGTACTTC
CASSHRVVIYEQYF
>TRBV20-1|TRBJ2-5|medium-sized|TRBD1
TGCAGTGCTAGAGAACGGGACAGTCAAGAGACCCAGTACTTC
CSARERDSQETQYF
>TRBV29-1|TRBJ2-5|many|TRBD2
TGCAGCGCTGGGGAACCGGGACTAGCGGGATATGGAGAGACCCAGTACTTC
CSAGEPGLAGYGETQYF
>TRBV30|TRBJ1-1|many|TRBD1
TGTGCCTGGAACCTCGACAGGGCGATTGAAGCTTTCTTT
CAWNLDRAIEAFF
>TRBV27|TRBJ1-2|few|.
TGTGCCAGCAGTATTAGTCCTCACGTTTTGGGCGACACCTTC
CASSISPHVLGDTF
>TRBV20-1|TRBJ2-7|many|TRBD2
TGCAGTGCTAGAGATCAGCTGGGGGGGTACGAGCAGTACTTC
CSARDQLGGYEQYF
>TRBV28|TRBJ1-5|many|.
TGTGCCAGCAGGGACGCGGGTAGAGGGGTGGAGCAGCCCCAGCATTTT
CASRDAGRGVEQPQHF
>TRBV28|TRBJ2-2|.|.
TGTGCCAGCAGTTTATATAACACCGGGGAGCTGTTTTTT
CASSLYNTGELFF
>TRBV10-2|TRBJ1-1|many|TRBD1
TGCGCCAGCAGGGACCGGGACAGGGGTTTACTGAACACTGAAGCTTTCTTT
CASRDRDRGLLNTEAFF
>TRBV13|TRBJ2-7|many|TRBD2
TGTGCCAGCAGCTTGGGGACTAGCGGGAGTGTACCCTTC
CASSLGTSGSVPF
>TRBV7-8|TRBJ2-1|many|TRBD2
TGTGCCAGCAGGAAGAGAGGACTAGGCGATGAGCAGTTCTTC
CASRKRGLGDEQFF
>TRBV6-6|TRBJ2-5|many|TRBD2
TGTGCCAGCAGTTACTCGGGGATAGCGGGAGAGGTGACCCAGTACTTC
CASSYSGIAGEVTQYF
>TRBV29-1|TRBJ2-3|.|TRBD1
TGCAGCCGGCACCCCGCCGGGACAGAGATCGGGACCACGCAGTATTTT
CSRHPAGTEIGTTQYF
>TRBV20-1|TRBJ2-7|.|TRBD1
TGCAGTGCTGTACAGGGGAATCGGTACGAGCAGTACTTC
CSAVQGNRYEQYF
>TRBV6-6|TRBJ2-2|many|.
TGTGCCAGCAGTTACGTCAGGGCGGACACCGGGGAGCTGTTTTTT
CASSYVRADTGELFF
>TRBV5-1|TRBJ2-5|many|.
TGCGCCAGCAGCTTGCCTGGACAAGAGACCCAGTACTTC
CASSLPGQETQYF
>TRBV10-3|TRBJ1-2|.|.
TGTGCCATCAGCGCACGACAGGATAACTATGGCGACACCTTC
CAISARQDNYGDTF
>TRBV9|TRBJ2-5|.|TRBD2
TGTGCCAGCAGCGTAGGGCTAGCGGGAGCGGAGACCCAGTACTTC
CASSVGLAGAETQYF
>TRBV6-2/TRBV6-3|TRBJ2-7|many|.
TGTGCCAGCAGAGGGCTCTCCTACGAGCAGTACTTC
CASRGLSYEQYF
>TRBV7-9|TRBJ2-7|many|TRBD2
TGTGCCAGCAGCTTAGGCGGGAGTGTAGGATACGAGCAGTACTTC
CASSLGGSVGYEQYF
>TRBV4-2|TRBJ2-7|many|.
TGTGCCAGCAGCCAAGATAGGAGCTACGAGCAGTACTTC
CASSQDRSYEQYF
>TRBV28|TRBJ2-7|.|.
TGTGCCAGCAGCTCAGGGGGAGGATCCTACGAGCAGTACTTC
CASSSGGGSYEQYF
>TRBV5-1|TRBJ2-1|many|.
TGCGCCAGCGGGAACAATGAGCAGTTCTTC
CASGNNEQFF
>TRBV6-6|TRBJ1-1|many|.
TGTGCCAGCAGTTTTGGGTTCACTGAAGCTTTCTTT
CASSFGFTEAFF
>TRBV19|TRBJ2-3|many|.
TGTGCCAGTACTGGTGGCCGGGGCGCTCGCACAGATACGCAGTATTTT
CASTGGRGARTDTQYF
>TRBV6-6|TRBJ2-5|many|TRBD2
TGTGCCAGCAGACCCGGACTAGCGGGGGTACAAGAGACCCAGTACTTC
CASRPGLAGVQETQYF
>TRBV7-2|TRBJ2-7|many|.
TGTGCCAGCAGCCAACCCGATGGGAGCACCTACGAGCAGTACTTC
CASSQPDGSTYEQYF
>TRBV7-2|TRBJ2-2|many|TRBD1
TGTGCCAGCAGCACAGGGGGGACCGGGGAGCTGTTTTTT
CASSTGGTGELFF
>TRBV29-1|TRBJ1-2|few|.
TGCAGCGTTGAAGACAGGGGCGGTGGCGACACCTTC
CSVEDRGGGDTF
>TRBV27|TRBJ1-5|many|.
TGTGCCAGCAGTTTATTGGTGGGGCAGCCCCAGCATTTT
CASSLLVGQPQHF
>TRBV20-1|TRBJ2-7|many|TRBD1
TGCAGTGCTGCCAGCCGGGACAGGTCTTACGAGCAGTACTTC
CSAASRDRSYEQYF
>TRBV6-5|TRBJ1-5|many|.
TGTGCCAGCAGCCCCAGGGTTTTACAGCCCCAGCATTTT
CASSPRVLQPQHF
>TRBV7-6|TRBJ1-5|few|TRBD1
TGTGCCAGCAGCACCACCGGGACAGGGATTTATAGCAATCAGCCCCAGCATTTT
CASSTTGTGIYSNQPQHF
>TRBV11-2|TRBJ2-2|many|TRBD2
TGTGCCAGCAGCCCCCGTTTAGGGGAGGGCCAGACCGGGGAGCTGTTTTTT
CASSPRLGEGQTGELFF
>TRBV27|TRBJ2-7|many|.
TGTGCCAGCAGCTCCTGGGACCGGAGATCCTACGAGCAGTACTTC
CASSSWDRRSYEQYF
>TRBV5-1|TRBJ2-1|many|.
TGCGCCAGCAGCTTGGGACTTCACCTATACAATGAGCAGTTCTTC
CASSLGLHLYNEQFF
>TRBV19|TRBJ2-3|many|.
TGTGCCAGTAGCCAATCGAGGGCGGGTCCTGATACGCAGTATTTT
CASSQSRAGPDTQYF
>TRBV4-3|TRBJ1-5|many|.
TGCGCCAGCAGCCAAGGGCTGAATCAGCCCCAGCATTTT
CASSQGLNQPQHF
>TRBV7-9|TRBJ2-1|many|.
TGTGCCAGCAGCTTAGATCAGAGTACCTACAATGAGCAGTTCTTC
CASSLDQSTYNEQFF
>TRBV7-9|TRBJ2-7|many|TRBD2
TGTGCCAGTACGCTAGCGGGAGCCTCCTACGAGCAGTACTTC
CASTLAGASYEQYF
>TRBV20-1|TRBJ1-2|few|.
TGCAGTGCTAGAGATCGGCTCGAGGGGGGCTACACCTTC
CSARDRLEGGYTF
>TRBV5-1|TRBJ2-7|many|.
TGCGCCAGCAGCTCACAGGGCGACTACGAGCAGTACTTC
CASSSQGDYEQYF
>TRBV7-2|TRBJ2-3|many|TRBD2
TGTGCCAGCAGACCGGGACTAGCGGGAGAAGGCACAGATACGCAGTATTTT
CASRPGLAGEGTDTQYF